What follows describes a single T cell receptor (beta chain). As yet, its antigen is unknown. This PCR relied on a set of 60 Vbeta primers and 13 Jbeta primers. Original processing methods: Approximately 11 million shared chains were among the roughly 80 million unique TCR beta chains that a later analysis counted. Profiling relied on immunoSEQ multiplex PCR, and the TCRdb table lists in-frame clones only, not all of them. The V and J calls and the clone size are those of that table, but D and trimming were determined from the DNA. The sample has some 210,000 clones; almost 80% are singletons. These data originate in a study of cytomegalovirus exposure and HLA in healthy donors. Germline CDR1 is MGHDK and CDR2 is SYGVNS. This CDR3 comprises 14 residues. V gave up 6 bases and J gave up 0 bases, with 11 bases separating them. The study's findings and limits: Some segments of the V type, notably TRBV6-2 and TRBV6-3, were excluded as indistinguishable.

The source is a male donor in good health and CMV-seronegative. The genes are TRBV25-1 and TRBJ2-5; D gene unclear. The sequenced sample was PBMCs. CDR3 protein: CASSLPRDQETQYF. The CDR3, as DNA: TGTGCCAGCAGCCTGCCCCGGGACCAAGAGACCCAGTACTTC.